Listed below are T cell receptor beta chains from one sample, sequenced in a study of CD4 T cells in relation to SARS-CoV-2 and coronaviruses. TCRdb's table, derived via immunoSEQ multiplex PCR, lists solely in-frame clones and lacks some. Of 60,000 to 65,000 clones in the sample, about 94% were seen once. Sequencing input: naive CD4+ T cells from PBMCs. The receptors derive from a human donor in good health. The CDR3 runs from the conserved cysteine through the conserved F or W. Fields, in order: D gene, V gene, J gene, clone size, CDR3 DNA, CDR3 protein. A D gene is named only where the DNA matches it firmly. Clone sizes are given selectively: once, few, many, or a class where the clone is expanded.

>NA|TRBV6-5|TRBJ2-1|NA
TGTGCCAGCAGTTACTCGCAAACTAACAATGAGCAGTTCTTC
CASSYSQTNNEQFF
>TRBD1|TRBV7-3|TRBJ2-2|NA
TGTGCCAGCAGCTTAATCGCCAGGGGGATACCGGACACCGGGGAGCTGTTTTTT
CASSLIARGIPDTGELFF
>NA|TRBV30|TRBJ1-5|few
TGTGCCTGCTCTTTGGGTAGCAATCAGCCCCAGCATTTT
CACSLGSNQPQHF
>NA|TRBV19|TRBJ1-5|NA
TGTGCCAGTAGTATAGAAGGCAGGAACAATCAGCCCCAGCATTTT
CASSIEGRNNQPQHF
>NA|TRBV7-9|TRBJ2-7|few
TGTGCCAGCAGCCGATGGGGGGTACGCTACGAGCAGTACTTC
CASSRWGVRYEQYF
>TRBD2|TRBV7-3|TRBJ2-1|NA
TGTGCCAGCAGCCTATCCCCGACTAGCGGGAAGTTCAATGAGCAGTTCTTC
CASSLSPTSGKFNEQFF
>TRBD1|TRBV5-1|TRBJ1-3|few
TGCGCCAGCAGCCCTACTGGGACAGTCCGCTCTGGAAACACCATATATTTT
CASSPTGTVRSGNTIYF
>NA|TRBV24-1|TRBJ2-1|NA
TGTGCCACCAGTGACCGGTGGGGGGATGAGCAGTTCTTC
CATSDRWGDEQFF
>NA|TRBV19|TRBJ1-5|few
TGTGCCAGTAGTATTTTGACAGTTAATAGCAATCAGCCCCAGCATTTT
CASSILTVNSNQPQHF
>NA|TRBV28|TRBJ1-5|NA
TGTGCCAGCAGTTTATATGGGAATCAGCCCCAGCATTTT
CASSLYGNQPQHF
>NA|TRBV27|TRBJ2-5|NA
TGTGCCAGCAGTTTACGGCGGGGACTCCAAGAGACCCAGTACTTC
CASSLRRGLQETQYF
>NA|TRBV27|TRBJ2-6|NA
TGTGCCAGCAGTTTATGGTCTGGGGCCAACGTCCTGACTTTC
CASSLWSGANVLTF
>TRBD1|TRBV3-1/TRBV3-2|TRBJ1-5|NA
TGTGCCAGCAGCCAAGCTCCGCCGGGACAGGGTATTCAGCCCCAGCATTTT
CASSQAPPGQGIQPQHF
>NA|TRBV5-1|TRBJ1-1|NA
TGCGCCAGCAGCTTCCTTGGGGGGAACACTGAAGCTTTCTTT
CASSFLGGNTEAFF
>NA|TRBV19|TRBJ2-3|NA
TGTGCCAGCCAAACGGGCTCCGCGGCCCCAGATACGCAGTATTTT
CASQTGSAAPDTQYF
>NA|TRBV5-1|TRBJ1-3|NA
TGCGCCAGCAGCTTGCCTGGAAGGGACACCATATATTTT
CASSLPGRDTIYF
>NA|TRBV9|TRBJ2-7|NA
TGTGCCAGCAGCCTCGACGGGGGGCGAGTCTACGAGCAGTACTTC
CASSLDGGRVYEQYF
>NA|TRBV28|TRBJ2-6|NA
TGTGCCAGCAGTCTCCAACGGTCTACTGGGGCCAACGTCCTGACTTTC
CASSLQRSTGANVLTF
>NA|TRBV18|TRBJ1-1|NA
TGTGCCAGCTCACCGCGTACGGGACAGAACACTGAAGCTTTCTTT
CASSPRTGQNTEAFF
>TRBD1|TRBV6-2/TRBV6-3|TRBJ1-6|NA
TGTGCCAGCAGTAGGACAGGGAGCATCCTTATGCCCCTCCACTTT
CASSRTGSILMPLHF